Listed below are T cell receptor beta chains from one sample, sequenced in a study of OX40 agonist ivuxolimab in advanced cancers. TCRdb's copy holds only in-frame clones and misses some; the assay was immunoSEQ multiplex PCR. This sample yields about 18,000 clones, of which roughly 71% are seen a single time; roughly 20% belongs to the top ten. The sequencing used CD4+ or CD8+ T cells sorted from blood, collected in a trial of the OX40 agonist ivuxolimab. These receptors all come from an adult with an advanced solid tumor such as melanoma, head and neck, liver or kidney cancer. CDR3s include the opening cysteine and the closing phenylalanine or tryptophan. D genes are given only for firm matches. Some rows have no size entry. The others give once, few or many, or a class for an expanded clone.

d_gene: TRBD1; j_gene: TRBJ1-3; v_gene: TRBV7-9; abundance: NA; CDR3nt: TGTGCCAGCAGCCCCGGGACAGGGTCTGTTGGAAACACCATATATTTT; CDR3aa: CASSPGTGSVGNTIYF
d_gene: NA; j_gene: TRBJ1-1; v_gene: TRBV27; abundance: NA; CDR3nt: TGTGCCAGCAGTCCCAGTGAGGGGAGGAACACTGAAGCTTTCTTT; CDR3aa: CASSPSEGRNTEAFF
d_gene: TRBD1; j_gene: TRBJ2-3; v_gene: TRBV13; abundance: NA; CDR3nt: TGTGCCAGCAGCCAGGGGGACGGCACAGATACGCAGTATTTT; CDR3aa: CASSQGDGTDTQYF
d_gene: NA; j_gene: TRBJ2-7; v_gene: TRBV4-3; abundance: NA; CDR3nt: TGCGCCAGCAGCCAAGAGCGGGGTACCTACGAGCAGTACTTC; CDR3aa: CASSQERGTYEQYF
d_gene: NA; j_gene: TRBJ2-1; v_gene: TRBV11-2; abundance: NA; CDR3nt: TGTGCCAGCAGCTTGTGGGGAGGGGGAGGGAATGAGCAGTTCTTC; CDR3aa: CASSLWGGGGNEQFF
d_gene: NA; j_gene: TRBJ2-3; v_gene: TRBV9; abundance: NA; CDR3nt: TGTGCCAGCAGCGTCGGCGGGAACCCTAGCACAGATACGCAGTATTTT; CDR3aa: CASSVGGNPSTDTQYF
d_gene: NA; j_gene: TRBJ2-6; v_gene: TRBV30; abundance: NA; CDR3nt: TGTGCCTGCTTGAACGGTCAGGGGGCCAACGTCCTGACTTTC; CDR3aa: CACLNGQGANVLTF
d_gene: NA; j_gene: TRBJ1-1; v_gene: TRBV27; abundance: few; CDR3nt: TGTGCCAGCAGTTCCAGGGAGGCTTTGAACACTGAAGCTTTCTTT; CDR3aa: CASSSREALNTEAFF
d_gene: TRBD1; j_gene: TRBJ2-7; v_gene: TRBV11-1; abundance: once; CDR3nt: TGTGCCAGCAGCCCCGGACAGGAGGTCTCCGAGCAGTACTTC; CDR3aa: CASSPGQEVSEQYF
d_gene: NA; j_gene: TRBJ2-7; v_gene: TRBV20-1; abundance: NA; CDR3nt: TGCAGTGTTGTACAGGGCTACGAGCAGTACTTC; CDR3aa: CSVVQGYEQYF
d_gene: TRBD2; j_gene: TRBJ2-1; v_gene: TRBV4-1; abundance: NA; CDR3nt: TGCGCCAGCAGCCAGCCACCCGTAGCGGGAGGATACAATGAGCAGTTCTTC; CDR3aa: CASSQPPVAGGYNEQFF
d_gene: NA; j_gene: TRBJ2-7; v_gene: TRBV5-3; abundance: NA; CDR3nt: TGTGCCAGCAGCTATACAGTTAATCCCTACGAGCAGTACTTC; CDR3aa: CASSYTVNPYEQYF
d_gene: NA; j_gene: TRBJ2-6; v_gene: TRBV28; abundance: NA; CDR3nt: TGTGCCAGCACGCCAACGGGGGGGGCCAACGTCCTGACTTTC; CDR3aa: CASTPTGGANVLTF
d_gene: TRBD2; j_gene: TRBJ2-7; v_gene: TRBV11-2; abundance: NA; CDR3nt: TGTGCCAGCAGCTCCGAGTTACTAGCGGGACCCTACGAGCAGTACTTC; CDR3aa: CASSSELLAGPYEQYF
d_gene: NA; j_gene: TRBJ1-1; v_gene: TRBV19; abundance: few; CDR3nt: TGTGCCAGTAGTATCCAGGGAGGAACTGAAGCTTTCTTT; CDR3aa: CASSIQGGTEAFF
d_gene: NA; j_gene: TRBJ2-7; v_gene: TRBV18; abundance: NA; CDR3nt: TGTGCCAGCTCACCACCAGCTCGGTCCTACGAGCAGTACTTC; CDR3aa: CASSPPARSYEQYF
d_gene: NA; j_gene: TRBJ1-5; v_gene: TRBV6-5; abundance: NA; CDR3nt: TGTGCCAGCAGTTCTAGTTCAGGGTTCGCTCAGCCCCAGCATTTT; CDR3aa: CASSSSSGFAQPQHF
d_gene: TRBD1; j_gene: TRBJ2-7; v_gene: TRBV28; abundance: NA; CDR3nt: TGTGCCAGCAGTCCCGAGAGACAGGGTGGCCCCTACGAGCAGTACTTC; CDR3aa: CASSPERQGGPYEQYF
d_gene: TRBD1; j_gene: TRBJ2-2; v_gene: TRBV6-5; abundance: NA; CDR3nt: TGTGCCAGCAGTTACGACAGGGGGCCGGGGGAGCTGTTTTTT; CDR3aa: CASSYDRGPGELFF
d_gene: TRBD2; j_gene: TRBJ2-7; v_gene: TRBV19; abundance: NA; CDR3nt: TGTGCCAGTAGCCTCGGGACTAGTGGGTTCTACGAGCAGTACTTC; CDR3aa: CASSLGTSGFYEQYF
d_gene: NA; j_gene: TRBJ1-2; v_gene: TRBV4-1; abundance: NA; CDR3nt: TGCGCCAGCAGCCTTACGTTGGGCCCATATTCTGGGAGCTACACCTTC; CDR3aa: CASSLTLGPYSGSYTF
d_gene: TRBD2; j_gene: TRBJ2-1; v_gene: TRBV19; abundance: once; CDR3nt: TGTGCCAGCGGGACTAGCATCTACAATGAGCAGTTCTTC; CDR3aa: CASGTSIYNEQFF
d_gene: TRBD2; j_gene: TRBJ2-7; v_gene: TRBV7-9; abundance: medium-sized; CDR3nt: TGTGCCAGCAGCTTACTAGCGGGAGAGCAGGCCGAGCAGTACTTC; CDR3aa: CASSLLAGEQAEQYF
d_gene: TRBD2; j_gene: TRBJ2-3; v_gene: TRBV9; abundance: NA; CDR3nt: TGTGCCAGCAGCGTAGAGGCTAGCGGTAGCACAGATACGCAGTATTTT; CDR3aa: CASSVEASGSTDTQYF
d_gene: TRBD2; j_gene: TRBJ2-7; v_gene: TRBV7-9; abundance: NA; CDR3nt: TGTGCCAGCAGCTTAGCGGTTAGCGGGAGGGCCCTCGAGCAGTACTTC; CDR3aa: CASSLAVSGRALEQYF
d_gene: NA; j_gene: TRBJ1-2; v_gene: TRBV30; abundance: NA; CDR3nt: TGTGCCTGGAGACCCCGTGTGGGGAGCTATGGCTACACCTTC; CDR3aa: CAWRPRVGSYGYTF
d_gene: NA; j_gene: TRBJ1-4; v_gene: TRBV6-5; abundance: NA; CDR3nt: TGTGCCAGCAGTTACGGGGGACTCGGTGAAAAACTGTTTTTT; CDR3aa: CASSYGGLGEKLFF
d_gene: NA; j_gene: TRBJ1-1; v_gene: TRBV7-9; abundance: few; CDR3nt: TGTGCCAGCAGCTTAGTCTATTCGGGGAGCACTGAAGCTTTCTTT; CDR3aa: CASSLVYSGSTEAFF
d_gene: NA; j_gene: TRBJ2-7; v_gene: TRBV6-5; abundance: NA; CDR3nt: TGTGCCAGCACCTTCGGTAACGAGCAGTACTTC; CDR3aa: CASTFGNEQYF
d_gene: TRBD1; j_gene: TRBJ1-2; v_gene: TRBV6-5; abundance: NA; CDR3nt: TGTGCCAGCGGGAGACAGGGGAACTATGGCTACACCTTC; CDR3aa: CASGRQGNYGYTF
d_gene: NA; j_gene: TRBJ2-1; v_gene: TRBV5-5; abundance: once; CDR3nt: TGTGCCAGCAGCTTATTCGGACCCCAAGGGGATGAGCAGTTCTTC; CDR3aa: CASSLFGPQGDEQFF
d_gene: TRBD1; j_gene: TRBJ1-2; v_gene: TRBV5-1; abundance: NA; CDR3nt: TGCGCCAGCAGCGTGGACAGGGAAGGTGGCTACACCTTC; CDR3aa: CASSVDREGGYTF
d_gene: NA; j_gene: TRBJ2-7; v_gene: TRBV2; abundance: NA; CDR3nt: TGTGCCAGCAGTGAAAATTGGATCCCCATAGCGGATAGCTCCTACGAGCAGTACTTC; CDR3aa: CASSENWIPIADSSYEQYF
d_gene: NA; j_gene: TRBJ2-1; v_gene: TRBV4-3; abundance: NA; CDR3nt: TGCGCCAGCAGCCGGGGGGCGGGCCGCCGGGAGACATACAATGAGCAGTTCTTC; CDR3aa: CASSRGAGRRETYNEQFF
d_gene: NA; j_gene: TRBJ2-7; v_gene: TRBV6-5; abundance: NA; CDR3nt: TGTGCCAGCAGGTCCAACAGGGACTACGAGCAGTACTTC; CDR3aa: CASRSNRDYEQYF
d_gene: NA; j_gene: TRBJ2-1; v_gene: TRBV27; abundance: NA; CDR3nt: TGTGCCACCGCCGCAGCAAGCTCCTACAATGAGCAGTTCTTC; CDR3aa: CATAAASSYNEQFF
d_gene: TRBD1; j_gene: TRBJ1-1; v_gene: TRBV14; abundance: medium-sized; CDR3nt: TGTGCCAGCAGCCGCTACAGGGGGACTGAAGCTTTCTTT; CDR3aa: CASSRYRGTEAFF
d_gene: NA; j_gene: TRBJ2-2; v_gene: TRBV15; abundance: NA; CDR3nt: TGTGCCACCAGCAAATCACAGGGCCGGGAGCTGTTTTTT; CDR3aa: CATSKSQGRELFF
d_gene: NA; j_gene: TRBJ2-2; v_gene: TRBV28; abundance: NA; CDR3nt: TGTGCCAGCAGTTTACGGCGGGGGCACGGCACCGGGGAGCTGTTTTTT; CDR3aa: CASSLRRGHGTGELFF
d_gene: TRBD2; j_gene: TRBJ2-7; v_gene: TRBV28; abundance: medium-sized; CDR3nt: TGTGCCAGCAGCTTAGCGGGAGACTACGAGCAGTACTTC; CDR3aa: CASSLAGDYEQYF
d_gene: TRBD1; j_gene: TRBJ1-2; v_gene: TRBV19; abundance: medium-sized; CDR3nt: TGTGCCAGTAAACAGGGGGACTATGGCTACACCTTC; CDR3aa: CASKQGDYGYTF
d_gene: TRBD1; j_gene: TRBJ1-2; v_gene: TRBV5-4; abundance: few; CDR3nt: TGTGCCAGCAGCTTGGACAGGGGAAACTATGGCTACACCTTC; CDR3aa: CASSLDRGNYGYTF
d_gene: NA; j_gene: TRBJ1-3; v_gene: TRBV9; abundance: medium-sized; CDR3nt: TGTGCCAGCAGCCAAGAGACAGGCTCTGGAAACACCATATATTTT; CDR3aa: CASSQETGSGNTIYF
d_gene: NA; j_gene: TRBJ2-7; v_gene: TRBV5-1; abundance: once; CDR3nt: TGCGCCAGCAGCCCGACGGAACCTTCCTACGAGCAGTACTTC; CDR3aa: CASSPTEPSYEQYF
d_gene: TRBD2; j_gene: TRBJ2-1; v_gene: TRBV29-1; abundance: NA; CDR3nt: TGCAGCGTTGAAAGTTTGCGGGAGACGGAAAATGAGCAGTTCTTC; CDR3aa: CSVESLRETENEQFF
d_gene: NA; j_gene: TRBJ2-7; v_gene: TRBV9; abundance: NA; CDR3nt: TGTGCCAGCAGCGTAGATCAAGGGCTCGAGCAGTACTTC; CDR3aa: CASSVDQGLEQYF
d_gene: NA; j_gene: TRBJ1-1; v_gene: TRBV2; abundance: few; CDR3nt: TGTGCCAGCAGAGACAGGATAAACACTGAAGCTTTCTTT; CDR3aa: CASRDRINTEAFF
d_gene: TRBD1; j_gene: TRBJ2-7; v_gene: TRBV5-4; abundance: NA; CDR3nt: TGTGCCAGCAGTCCCGGGACAGGGATTTACGAGCAGTACTTC; CDR3aa: CASSPGTGIYEQYF